The T cell receptor (beta chain) under discussion was sequenced for a study of blood T cell repertoires in COVID-19. On the study more broadly: Both acute and convalescent COVID-19 samples were obtained from the United States, Italy and Spain. PBMCs, B-cell-depleted T cells, or T cells were the source of the cDNA or gDNA that made up the material.

CDR3 length: 13 residues. The germline CDR1 and CDR2 sequences are MGHDK and SYGVNS. V lost 1 base to trimming and J lost 5 bases, with 7 bases between them. In the authors' workflow: Reference gene primers were amplified, and this amplification served to estimate nucleated cell counts. Produced via immunoSEQ multiplex PCR; TCRdb's table is partial and in-frame only. D and trimming come from the DNA, and the V and J calls and clone size come from that table. The sample consists of over 90,000 clones, about 83% of them appearing once. V usage is TRBV25-1 and J usage is TRBJ2-3; D is possibly TRBD2 (5 bases). This clonotype originated in a middle-aged man with active or convalescent COVID-19. The sequenced sample was peripheral blood. CDR3 sequence (DNA): TGTGCCAGCAGTGAATCAAGCGGAGATACGCAGTATTTT. It encodes CASSESSGDTQYF.